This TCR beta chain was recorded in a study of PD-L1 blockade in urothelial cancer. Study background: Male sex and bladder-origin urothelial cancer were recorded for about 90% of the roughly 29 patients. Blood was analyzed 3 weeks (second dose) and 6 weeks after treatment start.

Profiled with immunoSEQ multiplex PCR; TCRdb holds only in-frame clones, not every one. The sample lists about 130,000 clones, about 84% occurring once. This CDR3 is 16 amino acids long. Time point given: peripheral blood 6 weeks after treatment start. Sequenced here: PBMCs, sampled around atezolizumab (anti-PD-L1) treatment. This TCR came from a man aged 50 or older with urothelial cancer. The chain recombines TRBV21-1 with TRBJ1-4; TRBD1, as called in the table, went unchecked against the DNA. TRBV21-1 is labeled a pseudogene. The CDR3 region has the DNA TGTGCCAGCAGCAAAGAGTCCAGGGTGAATTGTGAAAAACTGTTTTTT. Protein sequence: CASSKESRVNCEKLFF.